These T cell receptor beta chains were read from a single sample in a study of T-cell memory formation after mild COVID-19. A single record per CDR3 protein comes from TCRdb applying MiXCR to the 5' RACE reads. The sample yields 250,000 or so distinct CDR3 sequences, more than 8% seen once. Material: PBMCs or a T cell subset sorted from them (not recorded which). These TCRs come from a man in his late teens or twenties who had mild COVID-19 (a few samples of this study predate the infection). Cell type and time point are not known. Each CDR3 is given with its conserved first and last residue. Each record gives: V gene, D gene, J gene, clone size, CDR3 protein, CDR3 DNA. The D gene is left open where the match is weak. The size entry is marked missing in some rows and otherwise reads once, few, many or a size class.

V gene: TRBV20-1; D gene: TRBD2; J gene: TRBJ2-6; clone size: few; CDR3 protein: CSASRGGSGANVLTF; CDR3 DNA: TGCAGTGCTTCCCGGGGGGGCTCTGGGGCCAACGTCCTGACTTTC
V gene: TRBV24-1; D gene: NA; J gene: TRBJ1-4; clone size: many; CDR3 protein: CATSDFTEGKLFF; CDR3 DNA: TGTGCCACCAGTGATTTTACAGAGGGAAAACTGTTTTTT
V gene: TRBV12-3/TRBV12-4; D gene: NA; J gene: TRBJ1-1; clone size: NA; CDR3 protein: CASSPYAVAFF; CDR3 DNA: TGTGCCAGCAGTCCCTACGCTGTGGCTTTCTTT
V gene: TRBV5-1; D gene: NA; J gene: TRBJ2-5; clone size: NA; CDR3 protein: CASSLEQGWETQYF; CDR3 DNA: TGCGCCAGCAGCTTGGAACAGGGTTGGGAGACCCAGTACTTC
V gene: TRBV20-1; D gene: NA; J gene: TRBJ2-3; clone size: NA; CDR3 protein: CSASGRTDTQYF; CDR3 DNA: TGCAGTGCTAGCGGCCGCACAGATACGCAGTATTTT
V gene: TRBV12-3/TRBV12-4; D gene: NA; J gene: TRBJ2-2; clone size: many; CDR3 protein: CASSRSTGELFF; CDR3 DNA: TGTGCCAGCAGTCGATCCACCGGGGAGCTGTTTTTT
V gene: TRBV19; D gene: TRBD1; J gene: TRBJ1-6; clone size: NA; CDR3 protein: CATTGQGNSPLHF; CDR3 DNA: TGTGCCACCACCGGACAGGGGAATTCACCCCTCCACTTT
V gene: TRBV20-1; D gene: NA; J gene: TRBJ2-1; clone size: few; CDR3 protein: CSGDHSEVYNEQFF; CDR3 DNA: TGCAGTGGGGACCATTCGGAGGTTTACAATGAGCAGTTCTTC
V gene: TRBV18; D gene: NA; J gene: TRBJ1-5; clone size: NA; CDR3 protein: CASSAGRVSNQPQHF; CDR3 DNA: TGTGCCAGCTCAGCCGGACGGGTTAGCAATCAGCCCCAGCATTTT
V gene: TRBV5-1; D gene: NA; J gene: TRBJ2-5; clone size: many; CDR3 protein: CASSEILETIGTQYF; CDR3 DNA: TGCGCCAGCAGCGAAATACTAGAAACGATTGGGACCCAGTACTTC
V gene: TRBV5-1; D gene: NA; J gene: TRBJ2-7; clone size: NA; CDR3 protein: CASRLSTYEQYF; CDR3 DNA: TGCGCCAGCAGATTGTCGACCTACGAGCAGTACTTC
V gene: TRBV6-2/TRBV6-3; D gene: TRBD1; J gene: TRBJ1-6; clone size: NA; CDR3 protein: CASSYSAGGLSPLHF; CDR3 DNA: TGTGCCAGCAGTTACTCCGCAGGGGGCCTATCACCCCTCCACTTT
V gene: TRBV7-8; D gene: NA; J gene: TRBJ1-3; clone size: NA; CDR3 protein: CASSLVTGGGSGNTIYF; CDR3 DNA: TGTGCCAGCAGCTTAGTGACGGGCGGCGGATCTGGAAACACCATATATTTT
V gene: TRBV5-1; D gene: NA; J gene: TRBJ2-7; clone size: NA; CDR3 protein: CASSLQGSLVYEQYF; CDR3 DNA: TGCGCCAGCAGCTTGCAAGGGTCCCTTGTCTACGAGCAGTACTTC
V gene: TRBV5-1; D gene: NA; J gene: TRBJ1-4; clone size: few; CDR3 protein: CASSLGTFHEKLFF; CDR3 DNA: TGCGCCAGCAGCCTGGGGACCTTTCATGAAAAACTGTTTTTT
V gene: TRBV29-1; D gene: NA; J gene: TRBJ2-5; clone size: many; CDR3 protein: CSVELGFQETQYF; CDR3 DNA: TGCAGCGTCGAGTTGGGGTTCCAAGAGACCCAGTACTTC
V gene: TRBV10-3; D gene: TRBD1; J gene: TRBJ1-2; clone size: many; CDR3 protein: CAIKPLAGTGKEHGYTF; CDR3 DNA: TGTGCCATCAAACCCCTGGCTGGGACAGGGAAGGAACATGGCTACACCTTC
V gene: TRBV7-9; D gene: NA; J gene: TRBJ1-4; clone size: few; CDR3 protein: CASSFQPGLRRANEKLFF; CDR3 DNA: TGTGCCAGCAGCTTTCAACCGGGACTTCGGCGGGCTAATGAAAAACTGTTTTTT
V gene: TRBV9; D gene: TRBD2; J gene: TRBJ2-3; clone size: many; CDR3 protein: CASSSASGGADTQYF; CDR3 DNA: TGTGCCAGCAGCTCGGCTAGCGGGGGTGCAGATACGCAGTATTTT
V gene: TRBV29-1; D gene: TRBD1; J gene: TRBJ2-5; clone size: few; CDR3 protein: CSAAGTGSETQYF; CDR3 DNA: TGCAGCGCCGCCGGGACAGGGTCCGAGACCCAGTACTTC
V gene: TRBV27; D gene: TRBD1; J gene: TRBJ1-5; clone size: NA; CDR3 protein: CATSGTGGQPQHF; CDR3 DNA: TGTGCCACCAGCGGGACAGGCGGTCAGCCCCAGCATTTT
V gene: TRBV14; D gene: NA; J gene: TRBJ2-5; clone size: few; CDR3 protein: CASSQDRASGTQYF; CDR3 DNA: TGTGCCAGCAGCCAAGATCGGGCCTCAGGGACCCAGTACTTC
V gene: TRBV20-1; D gene: NA; J gene: TRBJ2-2; clone size: many; CDR3 protein: CSARDRYTGELFF; CDR3 DNA: TGCAGTGCTCGGGACCGCTACACCGGGGAGCTGTTTTTT
V gene: TRBV7-6; D gene: TRBD1; J gene: TRBJ1-2; clone size: NA; CDR3 protein: CASSPTGTGLLLSGYTF; CDR3 DNA: TGTGCCAGCAGCCCAACCGGGACAGGGTTATTATTGTCGGGCTACACCTTC
V gene: TRBV7-6; D gene: NA; J gene: TRBJ2-5; clone size: NA; CDR3 protein: CASTPPPFRETQYF; CDR3 DNA: TGTGCCAGCACCCCCCCGCCCTTTCGAGAGACCCAGTACTTC
V gene: TRBV7-9; D gene: NA; J gene: TRBJ1-4; clone size: NA; CDR3 protein: CASSRGTEKLFF; CDR3 DNA: TGTGCCAGCTCCCGGGGGACAGAAAAACTGTTTTTT
V gene: TRBV12-3/TRBV12-4; D gene: NA; J gene: TRBJ2-2; clone size: NA; CDR3 protein: CASSSPRLITGELFF; CDR3 DNA: TGTGCCAGCAGCTCTCCAAGACTGATCACCGGGGAGCTGTTTTTT
V gene: TRBV29-1; D gene: NA; J gene: TRBJ1-2; clone size: NA; CDR3 protein: CSVVPKANYGYTF; CDR3 DNA: TGCAGCGTTGTCCCAAAAGCTAACTATGGCTACACCTTC
V gene: TRBV12-3/TRBV12-4; D gene: TRBD2; J gene: TRBJ2-3; clone size: NA; CDR3 protein: CASRPTGTSGTDTQYF; CDR3 DNA: TGTGCCAGCAGACCCACCGGGACTAGCGGAACAGATACGCAGTATTTT
V gene: TRBV15; D gene: NA; J gene: TRBJ1-6; clone size: many; CDR3 protein: CATSRQGYNSPLHF; CDR3 DNA: TGTGCCACCAGCAGACAGGGCTATAATTCACCCCTCCACTTT
V gene: TRBV30; D gene: TRBD1; J gene: TRBJ1-2; clone size: few; CDR3 protein: CAWSGGTGMKYGYTF; CDR3 DNA: TGTGCCTGGAGTGGGGGGACAGGGATGAAGTATGGCTACACCTTC
V gene: TRBV7-8; D gene: NA; J gene: TRBJ2-3; clone size: few; CDR3 protein: CASSPQAMSDTQYF; CDR3 DNA: TGTGCCAGCAGCCCCCAGGCGATGTCAGATACGCAGTATTTT
V gene: TRBV6-6; D gene: TRBD1; J gene: TRBJ2-7; clone size: many; CDR3 protein: CASSYYRQGADEQYF; CDR3 DNA: TGTGCCAGCAGTTACTACCGACAGGGGGCTGACGAGCAGTACTTC
V gene: TRBV5-1; D gene: NA; J gene: TRBJ2-3; clone size: many; CDR3 protein: CASSLEVAPTDTQYF; CDR3 DNA: TGCGCCAGCAGCTTGGAGGTCGCCCCCACAGATACGCAGTATTTT
V gene: TRBV6-5; D gene: NA; J gene: TRBJ2-4; clone size: NA; CDR3 protein: CASSFGAKNIQYF; CDR3 DNA: TGTGCCAGCAGTTTCGGAGCCAAAAACATTCAGTACTTC